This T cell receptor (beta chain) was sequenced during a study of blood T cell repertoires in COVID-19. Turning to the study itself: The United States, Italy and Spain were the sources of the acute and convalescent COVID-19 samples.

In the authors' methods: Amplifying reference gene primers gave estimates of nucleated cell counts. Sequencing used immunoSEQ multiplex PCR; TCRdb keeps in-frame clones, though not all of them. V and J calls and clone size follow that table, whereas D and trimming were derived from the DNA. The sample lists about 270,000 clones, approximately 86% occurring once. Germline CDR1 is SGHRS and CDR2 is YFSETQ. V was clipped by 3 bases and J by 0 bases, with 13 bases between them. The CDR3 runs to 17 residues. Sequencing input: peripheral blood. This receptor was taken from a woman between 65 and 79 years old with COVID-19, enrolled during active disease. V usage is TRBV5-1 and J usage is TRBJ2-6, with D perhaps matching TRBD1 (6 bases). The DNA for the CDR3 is TGCGCCAGCAGCTCCCGAGCAGGGGACTCTGGGGCCAACGTCCTGACTTTC. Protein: CASSSRAGDSGANVLTF. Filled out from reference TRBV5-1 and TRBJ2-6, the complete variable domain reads KAGVTQTPRYLIKTRGQQVTLSCSPISGHRSVSWYQQTPGQGLQFLFEYFSETQRNKGNFPGRFSGRQFSNSRSEMNVSTLELGDSALYLCASSSRAGDSGANVLTFGAGSRLTVL.